This T cell receptor (beta chain) was observed in a study of breast tumors, draining lymph nodes, adjacent tissues. Findings and caveats of the study: Tumor T cell lymph node origin was a supported hypothesis, not proven. Luminal-like breast cancer showed significantly higher tumor–nontumor repertoire similarity than basal-like.

TCRdb independently ran MiXCR on the multiplex PCR reads; one entry per CDR3 protein. The sample lists fewer than 300,000 distinct CDR3 sequences, about 30% occurring once. This CDR3 has 15 amino acids. CDR1 and CDR2 from the germline V gene are MNHNY and SVGAGI (reference sequence). Axillary draining lymph nodes of breast cancer patients supplied the node samples. As regards this clonotype: Antigen specificity is unknown. One end of the junction does not line up with germline, which may come from a read error.

This TCR was sampled from a female donor with breast cancer. Some clones in this sample may be carry-over from other donors' samples. The V gene is TRBV6-6, the J gene TRBJ2-5; the D gene is possibly TRBD2 (7 bases). The sample consisted of axillary lymph node tissue. CDR3 protein: CVSSHAGGRQETQYF. The DNA for the CDR3 is TGTGTCAGCAGTCACGCCGGGGGGCGTCAAGAGACCCAGTACTTC.